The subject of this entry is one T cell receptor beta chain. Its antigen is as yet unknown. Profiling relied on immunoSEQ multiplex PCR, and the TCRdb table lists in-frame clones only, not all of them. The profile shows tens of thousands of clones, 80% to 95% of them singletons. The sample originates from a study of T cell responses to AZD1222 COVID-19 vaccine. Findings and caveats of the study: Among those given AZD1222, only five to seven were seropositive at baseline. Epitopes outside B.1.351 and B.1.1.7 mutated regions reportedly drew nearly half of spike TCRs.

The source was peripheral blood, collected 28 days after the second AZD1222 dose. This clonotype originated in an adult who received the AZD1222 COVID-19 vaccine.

The CDR3 region is CASSQQYSNQPQHF. The CDR3 region has the DNA TGTGCCAGCAGCCAACAGTATAGCAATCAGCCCCAGCATTTT. The chain uses TRBV3-1 (or the pseudogene TRBV3-2) and TRBJ1-5; D ambiguous. Germline V gene sequence: CDR1 LGHDT, CDR2 YNNKEL (reference sequence). CDR3 size: 14 residues. V lost 2 bases and J lost 0, with 5 bases in between.